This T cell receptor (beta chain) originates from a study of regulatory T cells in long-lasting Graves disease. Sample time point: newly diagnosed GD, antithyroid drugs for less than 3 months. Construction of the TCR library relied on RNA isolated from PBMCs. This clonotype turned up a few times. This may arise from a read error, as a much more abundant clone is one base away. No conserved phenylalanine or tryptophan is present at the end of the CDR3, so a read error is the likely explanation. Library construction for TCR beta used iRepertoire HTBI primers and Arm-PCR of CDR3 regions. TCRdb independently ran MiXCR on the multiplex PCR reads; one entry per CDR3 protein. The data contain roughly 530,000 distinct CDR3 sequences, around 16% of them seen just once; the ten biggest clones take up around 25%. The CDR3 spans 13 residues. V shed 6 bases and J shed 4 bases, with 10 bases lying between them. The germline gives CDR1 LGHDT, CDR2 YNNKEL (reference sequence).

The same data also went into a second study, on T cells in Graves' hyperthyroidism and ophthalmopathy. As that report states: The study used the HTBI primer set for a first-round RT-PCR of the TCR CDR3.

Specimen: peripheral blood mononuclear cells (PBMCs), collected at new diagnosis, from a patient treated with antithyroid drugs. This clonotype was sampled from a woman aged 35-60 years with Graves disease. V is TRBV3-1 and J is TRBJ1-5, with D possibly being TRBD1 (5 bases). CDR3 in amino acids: CASRGTGNQPQHL. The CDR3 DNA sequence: TGTGCCAGCAGAGGGACGGGAAATCAGCCCCAGCATTTG.